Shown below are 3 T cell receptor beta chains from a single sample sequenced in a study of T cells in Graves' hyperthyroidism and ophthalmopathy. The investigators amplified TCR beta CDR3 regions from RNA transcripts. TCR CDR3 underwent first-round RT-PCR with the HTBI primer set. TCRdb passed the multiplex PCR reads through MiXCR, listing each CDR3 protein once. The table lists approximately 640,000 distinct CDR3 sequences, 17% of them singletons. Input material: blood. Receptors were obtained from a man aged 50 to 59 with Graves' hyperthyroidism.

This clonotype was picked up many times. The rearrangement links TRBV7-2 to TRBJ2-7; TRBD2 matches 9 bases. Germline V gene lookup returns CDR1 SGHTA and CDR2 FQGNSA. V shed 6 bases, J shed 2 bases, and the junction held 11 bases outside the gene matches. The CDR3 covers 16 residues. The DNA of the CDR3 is TGTGCCAGCAGGCGGGAGGGGACACCTCTAACCTACGAGCAGTACTTC. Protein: CASRREGTPLTYEQYF.

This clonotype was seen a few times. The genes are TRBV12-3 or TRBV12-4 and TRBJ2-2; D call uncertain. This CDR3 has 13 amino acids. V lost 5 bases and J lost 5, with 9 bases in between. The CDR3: CASSPWATGELFF. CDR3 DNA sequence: TGTGCCAGCAGTCCCTGGGCAACCGGGGAGCTGTTTTTT.

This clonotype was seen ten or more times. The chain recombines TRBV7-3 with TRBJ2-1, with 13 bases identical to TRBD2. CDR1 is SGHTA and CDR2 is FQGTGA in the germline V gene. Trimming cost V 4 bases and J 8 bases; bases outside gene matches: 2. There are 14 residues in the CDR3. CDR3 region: CASSSGLAGDEQFF. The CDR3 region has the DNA TGTGCCAGCAGCTCTGGACTAGCGGGAGATGAGCAGTTCTTC.